One and the same sample provided the 23 T cell receptor beta chains below, sequenced in a study of shared clonotypes between healthy human individuals. Here immunoSEQ multiplex PCR was the method, and the copy in TCRdb shows in-frame clones only, minus some. This sample has roughly 810,000 clones, with about 96% found just once. Naive CD8 cells were CD45RO-negative, positively selected for CCR7, excluding terminally differentiated effector memory CD45RA+ cells. Sequencing input: naive CD8+ T cells sorted from blood. The source is a man in his thirties or forties in good health.

This clone was recorded only once. The V gene is TRBV27, the J gene TRBJ2-1; no reliable D call. The CDR3 contains 12 residues. Trimming left V 0 bases short and J 10 bases short, with 7 bases between. CDR1 is MNHEY and CDR2 is SMNVEV in the germline V gene (reference sequence). This CDR3 reads CASSLSKREQFF. In DNA, the CDR3 is TGTGCCAGCAGTTTATCGAAGAGGGAGCAGTTCTTC.

In regard to this clone: Other DNA sequences of this sample code for an identical CDR3. The rearrangement uses TRBV4-1 and TRBJ2-5; TRBD2 is a possible D gene (6 bases). V was pared by 3 bases and J by 4 bases, with 6 bases between. The germline V gene has CDR1 MGHRA and CDR2 YSYEKL. CDR3 length: 12 amino acids. CDR3 DNA: TGCGCCAGCAGCCAGGGGGGAGAGACCCAGTACTTC. It specifies CASSQGGETQYF.

V gene TRBV5-4 combines with J gene TRBJ1-1; D is unresolved. V was trimmed by 6 bases and J by 6 bases, leaving 12 bases between them. CDR1 and CDR2 (germline): SGHNT, YYREEE (reference sequence). The CDR3 runs 12 residues. The CDR3 DNA reads TGTGCCAGCACGGACTTTCGCTCTGAAGCTTTCTTT. Amino acids: CASTDFRSEAFF.

This clone has a single count. The chain combines TRBV29-1 with TRBJ1-1, with no clear D. The CDR3 spans 12 residues. V was clipped by 2 bases and J by 5 bases, with 9 bases between them. Germline V lookup: CDR1 SQVTM, CDR2 ANQGSEA. The CDR3 DNA reads as TGCAGCGTTGAAACCCAGCTAACTGAAGCTTTCTTT. Translated: CSVETQLTEAFF.

The rearrangement uses TRBV28 and TRBJ1-5; possible D gene TRBD1, 5 bases. The CDR3 spans 18 residues. Per the germline V gene, CDR1 is MDHEN and CDR2 is SYDVKM. Trimming cost V 5 bases and J 0 bases, with 20 bases left between them. DNA for the CDR3: TGTGCCAGCAGTCCGCCGGGCAGGGTTCACTATAGCAATCAGCCCCAGCATTTT. This codes for CASSPPGRVHYSNQPQHF.

The chain carries TRBV2 and TRBJ2-1, with D uncertain. The CDR3 length is 16 residues. V lost 0 bases, J lost 5 bases, and 14 bases lay in between. Germline assignment: CDR1 SNHLY and CDR2 FYNNEI. The DNA of the CDR3 is TGTGCCAGCAGTGAAGCTTTCAGGTCTGTGGACAATGAGCAGTTCTTC. Translation gives CASSEAFRSVDNEQFF.

The chain has TRBV11-1 and TRBJ2-7, with D perhaps matching TRBD1 (5 bases). This CDR3 region has 17 residues. The V end lost 0 bases, the J end lost 2 bases, and 17 bases lay between the germline ends. Germline V gene lookup returns CDR1 SGHAT and CDR2 FQDESV (reference sequence). CDR3 sequence (DNA): TGTGCCAGCAGCTTAGCAACAGGCCAGGGATTTACCTACGAGCAGTACTTC. It codes for CASSLATGQGFTYEQYF.

The chain couples TRBV4-3 to TRBJ2-2, with a possible D match to TRBD1 (6 bases). Germline CDR1 is LGHNA and CDR2 is YSLEER. V lost 1 base to trimming and J lost 4 bases, with 13 bases between them. This CDR3 contains 16 residues. CDR3 loop: CASSQVNRVGTGELFF. DNA of the CDR3: TGCGCCAGCAGCCAAGTTAACAGGGTCGGCACCGGGGAGCTGTTTTTT.

The J gene is TRBJ1-2, the V gene TRBV5-1; 8 bases are a match to TRBD1. The CDR3 loop spans 15 amino acids. V trimming: 0 bases; J trimming: 4 bases; junction bases outside the gene matches: 5. Germline loops: CDR1 SGHRS, CDR2 YFSETQ. In DNA, the CDR3 is TGCGCCAGCAGCTTGGAAACAGGGGGAGGCTATGGCTACACCTTC. This codes for CASSLETGGGYGYTF.

The chain uses TRBV4-3 and TRBJ2-2, with D perhaps TRBD1 or TRBD2 (7 bases each). V gave up 0 bases and J gave up 4 bases, with 15 bases separating them. There are 17 residues in the CDR3. In germline, CDR1 is LGHNA, CDR2 YSLEER. CDR3 residues: CASSQDRGVAGTGELFF. CDR3 bases: TGCGCCAGCAGCCAAGACAGGGGGGTAGCGGGCACCGGGGAGCTGTTTTTT.

The rearrangement uses TRBV6-1 and TRBJ1-1, with D uncertain. The CDR3 covers 15 residues. Trimming stripped 5 bases from V and 3 bases from J, with 16 bases between. Germline CDR1 is MNHNS and CDR2 is SASEGT. CDR3 coding DNA: TGTGCCAGCAGTACCCTACCCTTAGAGTACACTGAAGCTTTCTTT. Its protein is CASSTLPLEYTEAFF.

This clone was recorded only once. The chain uses TRBV6-1 and TRBJ2-1; D is perhaps TRBD1 (6 bases). Trimming took 1 base from V and 6 from J, leaving 16 bases between them. Germline V CDR1 and CDR2: MNHNS, SASEGT. The CDR3 is made up of 16 amino acids. The chain's CDR3 is CASSEGFWGLANEQFF. CDR3 sequence (DNA): TGTGCCAGCAGTGAAGGGTTTTGGGGGCTAGCCAATGAGCAGTTCTTC.

The genes are TRBV7-8 and TRBJ2-7; D is uncertain. Per germline, CDR1 SGHVS and CDR2 FQNEAQ. CDR3 length: 12 residues. Trimming cost V 3 bases and J 5 bases, with 8 bases left between them. The CDR3 DNA follows: TGTGCCAGCAGCTTCACTTCGCACGAGCAGTACTTC. Protein: CASSFTSHEQYF.

The CDR3, as DNA: TGTGCCAGCAGTTTATACACCAACACCGGGGAGCTGTTTTTT. Its protein is CASSLYTNTGELFF. The chain recombines TRBV27 with TRBJ2-2; D ambiguous. The germline CDR1 and CDR2 sequences are MNHEY and SMNVEV (reference sequence). Trimming took off 1 base at V and 2 bases at J, with 5 bases between the two ends. The CDR3 loop spans 14 amino acids.

V gene TRBV5-1 combines with J gene TRBJ1-5; D not certain. CDR1 is SGHRS and CDR2 is YFSETQ in the germline V gene. There are 14 residues in the CDR3. V shed 0 bases and J shed 6 bases, with 10 bases lying between them. This CDR3 reads CASSLGGLTQPQHF. Here the CDR3 DNA reads TGCGCCAGCAGCTTGGGCGGACTCACTCAGCCCCAGCATTTT.

The chain couples TRBV7-8 to TRBJ2-7, with 11 positions matching TRBD1. This CDR3 has 17 residues. The V segment lost 5 bases and the J segment 4 bases; nucleotides outside the gene matches: 13. Per germline, CDR1 SGHVS and CDR2 FQNEAQ. The CDR3 region has the DNA TGTGCCAGCAGCCTATTTCCTCCGGGACAGGGGGTGTACGAGCAGTACTTC. Its translation is CASSLFPPGQGVYEQYF.

The V and J genes are TRBV7-6 and TRBJ2-2; D not resolved. The germline V gene has CDR1 SGHVS and CDR2 FNYEAQ. V was pared by 5 bases and J by 6 bases, with 7 bases between. The CDR3 is 12 amino acids. The CDR3 sequence is CASSPSAGELFF. Written as DNA, the CDR3 is TGTGCCAGCAGCCCTTCCGCCGGGGAGCTGTTTTTT.

Worth noting for this clone: The same CDR3 arises from other DNA sequences in this sample as well. The chain joins TRBV7-9 to TRBJ1-1; TRBD1 aligns across 9 bases. The germline gives CDR1 SEHNR, CDR2 FQNEAQ (reference sequence). This CDR3 comprises 13 residues. The trim removed 3 bases at V and 4 bases at J, leaving 0 bases unmatched. Here the CDR3 DNA reads TGTGCCAGCAGCTTGACAGGGGGCACTGAAGCTTTCTTT. Translated, it gives CASSLTGGTEAFF.

The chain has TRBV19 and TRBJ2-3; 11 nucleotides line up with TRBD2. J gave up 0 bases and V 7 bases, and 6 bases lay outside the gene matches. Germline lookup yields CDR1 LNHDA and CDR2 SQIVND (reference sequence). The CDR3 spans 16 residues. For the CDR3, the DNA is TGTGCCAGTATAGGGACTAGCGGAACTAGCACAGATACGCAGTATTTT. This gives the protein CASIGTSGTSTDTQYF.

CDR3 nucleotides: TGTGCCAGCAGCAGGGGGGCGGAGACCCAGTACTTC. Translated, it gives CASSRGAETQYF. The V and J genes are TRBV7-9 and TRBJ2-5, with D perhaps given as TRBD1 or TRBD2 (6 bases each). The CDR3 runs 12 residues. The V gene lost 5 bases and the J gene lost 5 bases, with 9 bases spanning the gap. Germline values: CDR1 SEHNR, CDR2 FQNEAQ (reference sequence).

The rearrangement joins TRBV5-4 to TRBJ2-1; 9 bases are a match to TRBD1. V shed 4 bases, J shed 10 bases, and the junction held 3 bases outside the gene matches. Germline V CDR1 and CDR2: SGHNT, YYREEE (reference sequence). The CDR3 is made up of 12 amino acids. The CDR3 is CASSGTGREQFF. CDR3 bases: TGTGCCAGCAGCGGGACAGGGCGCGAGCAGTTCTTC. The full variable domain, completed using reference TRBV5-4 and TRBJ2-1, is ETGVTQSPTHLIKTRGQQVTLRCSSQSGHNTVSWYQQALGQGPQFIFQYYREEENGRGNFPPRFSGLQFPNYSSELNVNALELDDSALYLCASSGTGREQFFGPGTRLTVL.

V and J are TRBV11-2 and TRBJ1-1; D not certain. Germline loops: CDR1 SGHAT, CDR2 FQNNGV. Between the trimmed V and J ends, which lost 6 bases and 5 bases, there was a span of 13 bases. This CDR3 spans 13 amino acids. The CDR3 sequence is CASSSEGRTEAFF. CDR3 nucleotides: TGTGCCAGCAGTTCGGAAGGGAGGACTGAAGCTTTCTTT.

The rearrangement joins TRBV4-1 to TRBJ1-5, with 7 bases that match TRBD1. CDR1 is MGHRA and CDR2 is YSYEKL in the germline V gene. The CDR3 contains 15 residues. V lost 0 bases and J lost 4; bases outside the gene matches: 3. The CDR3 DNA sequence: TGCGCCAGCAGCCAAGAATCAGGGGGGAATCAGCCCCAGCATTTT. This gives the protein CASSQESGGNQPQHF.